The 8 T cell receptor beta chains given below trace back to one sample, sequenced in a study of blood T cell repertoires in COVID-19. Generated by immunoSEQ multiplex PCR, the TCRdb table keeps only in-frame clones and is missing some. In the table there are some 160,000 clones, over 80% of which are singletons. Sequences were obtained from peripheral blood. These receptors were collected from a man aged 70 or older who had recovered from COVID-19.

This clone was picked up one time. The chain uses TRBV5-4 and TRBJ2-1; the match to TRBD2 covers 12 bases. Losses at the gene ends were 4 bases for V and 5 bases for J; bases not matched to a gene: 7. The CDR3 length is 16 residues. Germline CDR1 and CDR2: SGHNT and YYREEE (reference sequence). The CDR3: CASSPKTSGRDNEQFF. The CDR3 DNA reads as TGTGCCAGCAGCCCCAAGACTAGCGGGAGAGACAATGAGCAGTTCTTC.

The genes are TRBV10-2 and TRBJ1-3; a possible D gene is TRBD1 (6 bases). CDR3 length equals 15 residues. Deletions cut 3 bases from V and 3 bases from J, with 12 bases between. Per germline, CDR1 WSHSY and CDR2 SAAADI. The CDR3 DNA follows: TGCGCCAGCAGTGACCTAGGGACAAGTGGAAACACCATATATTTT. Encoded protein: CASSDLGTSGNTIYF.

The chain is built from TRBV7-8 and TRBJ1-6, with no clear D. The V gene lost 4 bases and the J gene lost 0 bases, with 4 bases spanning the gap. Germline CDR1 reads SGHVS; CDR2 reads FQNEAQ. The CDR3 loop spans 14 amino acids. Here the CDR3 reads CASSSSSYNSPLHF. In nucleotides, the CDR3 is TGTGCCAGCAGCTCCAGCTCCTATAATTCACCCCTCCACTTT.

This clone appeared once. V and J are TRBV5-1 and TRBJ2-3; 7 bases align to TRBD1. The CDR3 is 17 amino acids. V shed 5 bases and J 0 bases; nucleotides not matched to a gene: 12. Germline CDR1 SGHRS, CDR2 YFSETQ. The CDR3 nucleotides read TGCGCCAGCAGTTCTCCGGGACAGAGCACTAGCACAGATACGCAGTATTTT. This codes for CASSSPGQSTSTDTQYF.

This chain connects TRBV24-1 to TRBJ2-2, with 7 positions matching TRBD2. V trimming: 3 bases; J trimming: 2 bases; junction bases outside the gene matches: 8. The CDR3 extends over 17 amino acids. CDR1 and CDR2 from the germline V gene are KGHDR and SFDVKD. DNA of the CDR3: TGTGCCACCAGTGATATTCCTCCGGGACTAAACACCGGGGAGCTGTTTTTT. Its protein is CATSDIPPGLNTGELFF.

The rearrangement uses TRBV12-2 and TRBJ2-1; TRBD2 reflects the table's D call only, with no check against the DNA. TRBV12-2 is a pseudogene. The CDR3 has 17 amino acids. The CDR3 reads CASRLALGTSGYNEQFF. In DNA, the CDR3 is TGTGCAAGTCGCTTAGCGCTAGGAACTAGCGGCTACAATGAGCAGTTCTTC.

This chain joins TRBV2 and TRBJ1-2; tentatively, D is TRBD1 (6 bases). The ends were cut back, 3 bases at V and 8 bases at J, with 10 bases in the middle. Germline CDR1 is SNHLY and CDR2 is FYNNEI. CDR3 length: 12 residues. This CDR3 reads CASSDRGTGYTF. In DNA, the CDR3 is TGTGCCAGCAGTGACAGGGGTACCGGCTACACCTTC.

The V and J genes are TRBV29-1 and TRBJ2-7, with D possibly TRBD2 on 6 matching bases. The CDR3 has 14 amino acids. From germline, CDR1 is SQVTM and CDR2 ANQGSEA. Trimming removed 7 bases from V and 2 bases from J, with 18 bases in between. CDR3 bases: TGCAGCGCTAACGGAGGGGCCCCGACCTACGAGCAGTACTTC. Protein: CSANGGAPTYEQYF.